A single sample gave rise to the 5 T cell receptor beta chains below, sequenced in a study of cytomegalovirus exposure and HLA in healthy donors. Vbeta (60) and Jbeta (13) primers were used in the PCR. This table comes from immunoSEQ multiplex PCR, and its TCRdb copy is limited to in-frame clones, with some not included. The sample records 35,000 to 45,000 clones, 45% to 65% being singletons. The sample was PBMCs. The receptor set was obtained from a human donor in good health.

This clone was observed a handful of times. V and J are TRBV2 and TRBJ1-1; tentative D call: TRBD1 (6 bases). The germline CDR1 and CDR2 sequences are SNHLY and FYNNEI. Trimming stripped 9 bases from V and 0 bases from J, with 17 bases between. CDR3 length: 15 residues. CDR3 nucleotides: TGTGCCAGTATCCGACAGGAAATGATGAACACTGAAGCTTTCTTT. This codes for CASIRQEMMNTEAFF.

A few counts support this clone. J is TRBJ1-3 and V is TRBV28; 8 bases are shared with TRBD1. With 8 bases clipped from V and 3 bases from J, the junction kept 6 bases outside the gene matches. The CDR3 loop spans 14 amino acids. Germline V lookup: CDR1 MDHEN, CDR2 SYDVKM. Here the CDR3 reads CASCTGGNGNTIYF. As DNA, the CDR3 is TGTGCCAGCTGCACAGGGGGTAATGGAAACACCATATATTTT. Full variable domain (rest looked up from reference TRBV28 and TRBJ1-3): DVKVTQSSRYLVKRTGEKVFLECVQDMDHENMFWYRQDPGLGLRLIYFSYDVKMKEKGDIPEGYSVSREKKERFSLILESASTNQTSMYLCASCTGGNGNTIYFGEGSWLTVV.

The V call is TRBV7-2, the J call TRBJ2-7; possibly TRBD2 for D (6 bases). Germline V gene lookup returns CDR1 SGHTA and CDR2 FQGNSA. Deletions cut 2 bases from V and 0 bases from J, with 11 bases between. The CDR3 runs 15 residues. CDR3 coding DNA: TGTGCCAGCAGCTTAAGCGGGCAGGCCTCCTACGAGCAGTACTTC. Translation: CASSLSGQASYEQYF.

The J gene is TRBJ2-3, the V gene TRBV7-6; 8 nucleotides match TRBD1. Germline V lookup: CDR1 SGHVS, CDR2 FNYEAQ. The CDR3 spans 15 residues. Trimming at V came to 5 bases and at J to 3 bases, leaving 7 bases not matched to a gene. CDR3 in amino acids: CASSPRQGRTDTQYF. The CDR3 DNA reads as TGTGCCAGCAGCCCCAGACAGGGGAGGACAGATACGCAGTATTTT.

This chain links TRBV11-2 with TRBJ1-3; D not certain. The CDR3 spans 11 residues. V was trimmed by 5 bases and J by 9 bases, leaving 8 bases between them. The germline V gene has CDR1 SGHAT and CDR2 FQNNGV. The CDR3 here is CASSPQSTIYF. CDR3 nucleotide sequence: TGTGCCAGCAGCCCGCAGTCCACCATATATTTT.